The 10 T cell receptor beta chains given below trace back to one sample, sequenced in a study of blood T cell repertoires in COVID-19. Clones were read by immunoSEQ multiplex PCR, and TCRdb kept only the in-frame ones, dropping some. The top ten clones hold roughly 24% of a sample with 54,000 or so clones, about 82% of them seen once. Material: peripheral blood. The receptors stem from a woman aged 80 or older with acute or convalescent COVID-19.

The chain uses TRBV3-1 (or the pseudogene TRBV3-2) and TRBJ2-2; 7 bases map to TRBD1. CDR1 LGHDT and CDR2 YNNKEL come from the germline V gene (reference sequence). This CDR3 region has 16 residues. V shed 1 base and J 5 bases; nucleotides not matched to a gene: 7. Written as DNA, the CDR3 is TGTGCCAGCAGCCAAGGGACAGGAATTGTTACCGGGGAGCTGTTTTTT. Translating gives CASSQGTGIVTGELFF.

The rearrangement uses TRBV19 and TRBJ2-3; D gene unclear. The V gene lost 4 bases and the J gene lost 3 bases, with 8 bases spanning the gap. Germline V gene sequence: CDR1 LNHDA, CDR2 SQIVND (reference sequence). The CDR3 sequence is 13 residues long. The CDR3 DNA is TGTGCCAGTAGTAACCGGCGGACAGATACGCAGTATTTT. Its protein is CASSNRRTDTQYF.

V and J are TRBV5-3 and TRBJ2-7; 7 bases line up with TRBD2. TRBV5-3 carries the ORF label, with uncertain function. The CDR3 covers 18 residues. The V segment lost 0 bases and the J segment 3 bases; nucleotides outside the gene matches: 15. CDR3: CARSLAVMGLAAYYEQYV. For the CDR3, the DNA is TGTGCCAGAAGCTTGGCCGTGATGGGGCTAGCGGCTTACTACGAGCAGTACGTC.

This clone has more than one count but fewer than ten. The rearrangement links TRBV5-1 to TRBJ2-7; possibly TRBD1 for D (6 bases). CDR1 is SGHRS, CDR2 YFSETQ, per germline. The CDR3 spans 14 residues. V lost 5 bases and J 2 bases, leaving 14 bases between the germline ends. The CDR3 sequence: CASSSTGQAYEQYV. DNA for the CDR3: TGCGCCAGCAGTTCGACAGGACAAGCCTACGAGCAGTACGTC.

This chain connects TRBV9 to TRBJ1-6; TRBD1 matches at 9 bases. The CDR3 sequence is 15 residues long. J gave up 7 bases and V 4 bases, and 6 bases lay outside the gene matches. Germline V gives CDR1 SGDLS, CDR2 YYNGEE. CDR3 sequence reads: CASSPYDRGNSPLHF. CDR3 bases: TGTGCCAGCAGCCCCTATGACAGGGGGAATTCACCCCTCCACTTT.

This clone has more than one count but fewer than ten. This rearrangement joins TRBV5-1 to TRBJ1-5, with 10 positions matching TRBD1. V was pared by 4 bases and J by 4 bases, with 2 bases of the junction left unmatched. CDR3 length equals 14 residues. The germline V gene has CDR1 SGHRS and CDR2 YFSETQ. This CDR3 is CASSRTGGNQPQHF. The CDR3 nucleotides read TGCGCCAGCAGCCGGACAGGGGGGAATCAGCCCCAGCATTTT.

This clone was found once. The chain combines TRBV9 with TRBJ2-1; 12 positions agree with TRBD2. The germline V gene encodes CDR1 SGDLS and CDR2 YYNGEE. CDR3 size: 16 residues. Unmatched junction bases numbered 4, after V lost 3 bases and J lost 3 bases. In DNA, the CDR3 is TGTGCCAGCAGCGCCGGACTAGCGGGGCTCTACAATGAGCAGTTCTTC. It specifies CASSAGLAGLYNEQFF.

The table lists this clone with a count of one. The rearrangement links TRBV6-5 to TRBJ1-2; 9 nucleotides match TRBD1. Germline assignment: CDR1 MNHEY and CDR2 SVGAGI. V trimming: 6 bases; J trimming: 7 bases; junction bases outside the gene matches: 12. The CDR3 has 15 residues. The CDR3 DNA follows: TGTGCCAGCAGCGACGCGGGGACAGGGTTGGCTGGCTACACCTTC. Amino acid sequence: CASSDAGTGLAGYTF.

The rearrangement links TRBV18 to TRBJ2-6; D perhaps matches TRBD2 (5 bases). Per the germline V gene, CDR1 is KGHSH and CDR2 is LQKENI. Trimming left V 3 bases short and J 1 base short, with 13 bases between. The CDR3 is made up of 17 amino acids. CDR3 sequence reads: CASSPQRVTSGANVLTF. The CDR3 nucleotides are TGTGCCAGCTCACCCCAGAGGGTGACTTCTGGGGCCAACGTCCTGACTTTC.

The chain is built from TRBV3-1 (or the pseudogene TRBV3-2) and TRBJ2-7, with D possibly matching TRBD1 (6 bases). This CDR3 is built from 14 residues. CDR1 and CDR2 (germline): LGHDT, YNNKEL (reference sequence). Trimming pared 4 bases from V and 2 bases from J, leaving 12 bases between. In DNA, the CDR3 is TGTGCCAGCAGCCGGCAGGGGTCTCCCTACGAGCAGTACGTC. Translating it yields CASSRQGSPYEQYV.